Listed below are T cell receptor beta chains from one sample, sequenced in a study of cytomegalovirus exposure and HLA in healthy donors. TCRdb's table, derived via immunoSEQ multiplex PCR, lists solely in-frame clones and lacks some. The sample has 190,000 or so clones. Material for sequencing was PBMCs. These receptors originate from a boy younger than 18 in good health and CMV-seronegative. Each CDR3 is given without its conserved first and last residue. Fields, in order: J gene, V gene, CDR3 length, CDR3 protein.

J: TRBJ2-7; V: TRBV30; length: 11; CDR3: ALRTGNRYEQY
J: TRBJ1-2; V: TRBV4-2; length: 11; CDR3: ASSLGSGDGYT
J: TRBJ1-1; V: TRBV19; length: 12; CDR3: ATREGTDRPPEV
J: TRBJ1-2; V: TRBV29-1; length: 9; CDR3: SVPGRGGYT
J: TRBJ1-4; V: TRBV7-9; length: 13; CDR3: ASNLGDREYEKLF
J: TRBJ2-3; V: TRBV9; length: 14; CDR3: ASSTPGQLSTDTQY
J: TRBJ2-2; V: TRBV5-6; length: 13; CDR3: ASSPVTRGPGELF
J: TRBJ1-1; V: TRBV13; length: 12; CDR3: ASSFTTKETEAF
J: TRBJ2-3; V: TRBV6-6; length: 10; CDR3: ASSRQGDTQY
J: TRBJ2-5; V: TRBV7-7; length: 14; CDR3: ASSLAGQGVGETQY
J: TRBJ2-7; V: TRBV23-1; length: 14; CDR3: ASSRGPPRGKYEQY
J: TRBJ2-2; V: TRBV4-1; length: 18; CDR3: ASSQDPGATSGGIDGELF
J: TRBJ1-2; V: TRBV9; length: 12; CDR3: ASSVGQGYYGYT
J: TRBJ2-7; V: TRBV27; length: 10; CDR3: ASSPRGNEQY
J: TRBJ1-2; V: TRBV11-2; length: 10; CDR3: ASTQIQGSYT